Below are 7 T cell receptor beta chains sequenced from a single sample in a study of blood T cells in healthy people across ages. It was with a sample-barcoded 5' primer and a J-beta primer mix that a second PCR of about 6 to 11 cycles was run. One entry per CDR3 protein results from TCRdb running MiXCR on the 5' RACE reads. The repertoire holds more than 500,000 distinct CDR3 sequences, with approximately 26% as singletons. This sample was also put to use in a study of T cells of mothers and their children.

Material for sequencing was blood. The receptors here all came from a boy aged 2 to 9 in good health.

V and J are TRBV5-1 and TRBJ2-1, with 8 nucleotides matching TRBD1. The junction had 5 bases not matched to a gene; V was cut back by 0 bases and J by 9 bases. CDR1 and CDR2 (germline): SGHRS, YFSETQ. The CDR3 is 14 amino acids. The CDR3 nucleotides read TGCGCCAGCAGCTTGGGCTCGACAGGGGCTGAGCAGTTCTTC. Translating gives CASSLGSTGAEQFF.

Turning to this clonotype: Being one base from a much bigger clone, this may be a read error. The rearrangement joins TRBV27 to TRBJ1-5; the D is unclear. Germline CDR1 is MNHEY and CDR2 is SMNVEV (reference sequence). Trimming cost V 6 bases and J 7 bases, with 13 bases left between them. This CDR3 has 13 amino acids. Written as DNA, the CDR3 is TGTGCCAGCAGAACATGGGAGAGGCAGCCCCAGCATTTT. This gives the protein CASRTWERQPQHF.

This clonotype was detected only a few times. This chain uses TRBV7-9 with TRBJ2-2; TRBD2 is a possible D gene (6 bases). CDR1 and CDR2 from the germline V gene are SEHNR and FQNEAQ (reference sequence). V gave up 2 bases and J gave up 9 bases, with 22 bases separating them. The CDR3 extends over 17 amino acids. CDR3 in amino acids: CASSLKRWREPSWELFF. The CDR3 region has the DNA TGTGCCAGCAGCTTAAAACGTTGGCGGGAACCCTCTTGGGAGCTGTTTTTT.

The chain recombines TRBV20-1 with TRBJ1-5; possibly TRBD1 for D (5 bases). Germline V lookup: CDR1 DFQATT, CDR2 SNEGSKA (reference sequence). Trimming shortened V by 1 base and J by 9 bases, and 13 bases separated the two germline ends. The CDR3 extends over 13 amino acids. The CDR3 is CSARVAGIGPQHF. In nucleotides, the CDR3 is TGCAGTGCTAGAGTTGCAGGGATAGGGCCCCAGCATTTT.

The rearrangement joins TRBV12-3 or TRBV12-4 to TRBJ2-1, with TRBD1 matching 11 bases. J gave up 2 bases and V 6 bases, and 3 bases lay outside the gene matches. This CDR3 has 15 amino acids. The CDR3 DNA reads TGTGCCAGCAGAGTGGGACAGGGGGCCTACAATGAGCAGTTCTTC. Translation gives CASRVGQGAYNEQFF.

This chain links TRBV29-1 with TRBJ1-2, with D tentatively TRBD1 (6 bases). CDR3 length: 12 residues. Trimming shortened V by 7 bases and J by 6 bases, and 15 bases separated the two germline ends. Germline values: CDR1 SQVTM, CDR2 ANQGSEA. The CDR3 region is CSAHREADGYTF. In DNA, the CDR3 is TGCAGCGCACACAGGGAGGCGGATGGCTACACCTTC. The complete variable domain, with remaining parts taken from reference TRBV29-1 and TRBJ1-2, reads SAVISQKPSRDICQRGTSLTIQCQVDSQVTMMFWYRQQPGQSLTLIATANQGSEATYESGFVIDKFPISRPNLTFSTLTVSNMSPEDSSIYLCSAHREADGYTFGSGTRLTVV.

The chain links TRBV12-3 or TRBV12-4 to TRBJ2-6; 7 nucleotides match TRBD1. V was clipped by 6 bases and J by 0 bases; unmatched bases: 14. The CDR3 runs to 19 residues. The CDR3 here is CASSLTRDSAFSGANVLTF. The CDR3 coding sequence is TGTGCCAGCAGCCTTACCCGGGACAGCGCTTTCTCTGGGGCCAACGTCCTGACTTTC.